A selection of T cell receptor beta chains follows, all from one sample in a study of cytomegalovirus exposure and HLA in healthy donors. Data came from immunoSEQ multiplex PCR; TCRdb stores just in-frame clones and leaves some out. The sample consists of approximately 120,000 clones, roughly 81% of them appearing once. The specimen was PBMCs. The source of these receptors is a woman younger than 45 in good health and CMV-seronegative. The CDR3 runs from the conserved cysteine through the conserved F or W. Fields, in order: D gene, J gene, clone size, V gene, CDR3 DNA, CDR3 protein. A D gene is named only where the DNA matches it firmly. For some rows the clone size is stated as once, few or many, or as a class when expanded; others skip it.

D: TRBD1
J: TRBJ2-7
size: NA
V: TRBV5-1
DNA: TGCGCCAGCAGCCCGGACAGGGTCCAGTACGAGCAGTACTTC
CDR3: CASSPDRVQYEQYF

D: TRBD1
J: TRBJ2-5
size: once
V: TRBV15
DNA: TGTGCCACCAGCGGGGCCCGGGACAGGGCTATAGTAGGAGAGACCCAGTACTTC
CDR3: CATSGARDRAIVGETQYF

D: TRBD2
J: TRBJ2-3
size: NA
V: TRBV7-2
DNA: TGTGCCAGCAGCTTAATAGCGGGAGGGACCACAGATACGCAGTATTTT
CDR3: CASSLIAGGTTDTQYF

D: TRBD1
J: TRBJ1-5
size: few
V: TRBV11-3
DNA: TGTGCCAGCAGCCCCCGATTGACGACAGGGTCGGGGCAGCCCCAGCATTTT
CDR3: CASSPRLTTGSGQPQHF

D: NA
J: TRBJ2-7
size: NA
V: TRBV6-6
DNA: TGTGCCAGCAGTTCCGACAGAAAAAGCTCCTACGAGCAGTACTTC
CDR3: CASSSDRKSSYEQYF

D: NA
J: TRBJ2-7
size: NA
V: TRBV5-1
DNA: TGCGCCAGCAGCTTGGCCCCGGGGAGCTCCTACGAGCAGTACTTC
CDR3: CASSLAPGSSYEQYF

D: NA
J: TRBJ1-2
size: NA
V: TRBV15
DNA: TGTGCCACCACGGGAGGGTTTGGCTACACCTTC
CDR3: CATTGGFGYTF

D: NA
J: TRBJ2-3
size: NA
V: TRBV6-1
DNA: TGTGCCAGCAGTGAAGTATCGGGTAGCACAGATACGCAGTATTTT
CDR3: CASSEVSGSTDTQYF

D: NA
J: TRBJ1-5
size: NA
V: TRBV19
DNA: TGTGCCAGTAGTCGACTTGTTGGCCAGGGGAATCAGCCCCAGCATTTT
CDR3: CASSRLVGQGNQPQHF

D: NA
J: TRBJ2-3
size: NA
V: TRBV15
DNA: TGTGCCACCAGCACTCGGGCCGGGGGAGATACGCAGTATTTT
CDR3: CATSTRAGGDTQYF

D: TRBD1
J: TRBJ1-1
size: NA
V: TRBV4-1
DNA: TGCGCCAGCAGCCAATGGGCAGGGGGTATCCCTGAAGCTTTCTTT
CDR3: CASSQWAGGIPEAFF

D: TRBD1
J: TRBJ2-1
size: NA
V: TRBV5-1
DNA: TGCGCCAGCACACTGGGCAGAGGGGGCTATATGTACAATGAGCAGTTCTTC
CDR3: CASTLGRGGYMYNEQFF

D: NA
J: TRBJ1-5
size: once
V: TRBV30
DNA: TGTGCCTGGAGTGTAATTCAGGCCAGGCAGCCCCAGCATTTT
CDR3: CAWSVIQARQPQHF

D: TRBD1
J: TRBJ1-4
size: NA
V: TRBV7-9
DNA: TGTGCCAGCAGCTTAGTCGGTGGGACAGGCGAAAAACTGTTTTTT
CDR3: CASSLVGGTGEKLFF

D: NA
J: TRBJ1-3
size: NA
V: TRBV18
DNA: TGTGCCAGCTCACCGGCCACAGGTCACAACACCATATATTTT
CDR3: CASSPATGHNTIYF

D: TRBD1
J: TRBJ1-4
size: NA
V: TRBV16
DNA: TGTGCCAGCAGCCAATCGCAGGGGGCCACTGAAAAACTGTTTTTT
CDR3: CASSQSQGATEKLFF

D: TRBD1
J: TRBJ2-4
size: NA
V: TRBV10-3
DNA: TGTGCCATCAGTCCCTCTGACAGGGTGGCCAAAAACATTCAGTACTTC
CDR3: CAISPSDRVAKNIQYF

D: TRBD1
J: TRBJ2-7
size: NA
V: TRBV18
DNA: TGTGCCAGCTCACCCTCTGCAGGGACAGGTTCCTACGAGCAGTACTTC
CDR3: CASSPSAGTGSYEQYF

D: TRBD2
J: TRBJ2-7
size: NA
V: TRBV6-5
DNA: TGTGCCTGCAGTACCTTAGCGGGGACCTACGAGCAGTACTTC
CDR3: CACSTLAGTYEQYF

D: NA
J: TRBJ2-5
size: NA
V: TRBV5-4
DNA: TGTGCCAGCAGCTTGCTAGCCCAGGGACTTCAAACCCAGTACTTC
CDR3: CASSLLAQGLQTQYF

D: NA
J: TRBJ2-7
size: few
V: TRBV6-5
DNA: TGTTTCAAGCAGAAGGCGGCATACGAGCAGTACTTC
CDR3: CFKQKAAYEQYF

D: NA
J: TRBJ2-3
size: NA
V: TRBV4-3
DNA: TGCGCCAGCAGCCAAGAATTCCAGGGGTTATTCACAGATACGCAGTATTTT
CDR3: CASSQEFQGLFTDTQYF

D: TRBD1
J: TRBJ2-3
size: NA
V: TRBV7-6
DNA: TGTGCCAGCAGCCGATTGGGGACAGGGGGCAGCACAGATACGCAGTATTTT
CDR3: CASSRLGTGGSTDTQYF

D: NA
J: TRBJ2-7
size: NA
V: TRBV7-6
DNA: TGTGCCAGCAGCTTAAGCATGTTCCACGAGCAGTACTTC
CDR3: CASSLSMFHEQYF

D: NA
J: TRBJ2-2
size: NA
V: TRBV6-1
DNA: TGTGCCAGCAGTGAAGAATCGAGCACCGGGGAGCTGTTTTTT
CDR3: CASSEESSTGELFF

D: TRBD1
J: TRBJ1-1
size: NA
V: TRBV7-3
DNA: TGTGCCAGCAGCATAGCAGGGGGCGGGAACACTGAAGCTTTCTTT
CDR3: CASSIAGGGNTEAFF

D: NA
J: TRBJ1-4
size: NA
V: TRBV11-3
DNA: TGTGCCAGCCAGCCGTTCGGGGCTAATGAAAAACTGTTTTTT
CDR3: CASQPFGANEKLFF

D: NA
J: TRBJ1-2
size: NA
V: TRBV9
DNA: TGTGCCAGCAGCGAAGACAATTCTAACTATGGCTACACCTTC
CDR3: CASSEDNSNYGYTF

D: TRBD2
J: TRBJ2-5
size: NA
V: TRBV10-3
DNA: TGTGCCATCGGAAGCAGCGGGAGGCAAGAGACCCAGTACTTC
CDR3: CAIGSSGRQETQYF

D: NA
J: TRBJ1-1
size: NA
V: TRBV19
DNA: TGTGCCAGTAGAATAGGGACATACTACACTGAAGCTTTCTTT
CDR3: CASRIGTYYTEAFF

D: NA
J: TRBJ1-2
size: NA
V: TRBV7-9
DNA: TGTGCCAGCAGCTTATTAGACGGCGGTTATGGCTACACCTTC
CDR3: CASSLLDGGYGYTF

D: TRBD2
J: TRBJ2-1
size: NA
V: TRBV5-4
DNA: TGTGCCAGCAGCTTGGCCCCTAGCGGGAGTTACAATGAGCAGTTCTTC
CDR3: CASSLAPSGSYNEQFF

D: NA
J: TRBJ2-6
size: NA
V: TRBV13
DNA: TGTGCCAGCAGCTTAAGCGGGTTCACTGGGGCCAACGTCCTGACTTTC
CDR3: CASSLSGFTGANVLTF

D: NA
J: TRBJ1-2
size: few
V: TRBV5-8
DNA: TGTGCCAGCAGCCCCCGGGTGACAGTTTATGGCTACACCTTC
CDR3: CASSPRVTVYGYTF

D: TRBD2
J: TRBJ2-5
size: NA
V: TRBV7-7
DNA: TGTGCTAGCAGCTTAGACCTAGCGGGGGGCCAAGAGACCCAGTACTTC
CDR3: CASSLDLAGGQETQYF

D: NA
J: TRBJ2-7
size: NA
V: TRBV18
DNA: TGTGCCAGCTCACCTAGGACAGAGGCCTACGAGCAGTACTTC
CDR3: CASSPRTEAYEQYF